This entry is about one T cell receptor beta chain. Antigen unknown. Treatment was busulfan-fludarabine conditioning, a marrow graft, and cyclophosphamide on days +3 and +4. Assay: immunoSEQ multiplex PCR; the TCRdb copy retains only in-frame clones and omits some. Of 8,000 or so clones listed, 85% to 90% were seen once; the top ten hold approximately 1.3%. The data belong to a study of T cells after posttransplantation cyclophosphamide. Study outcomes and limitations: Donor-recipient repertoire similarity was low at 1-2 months, rising over year one. Blood and skin or GI T cell repertoires showed limited TRB overlap. After PTCy, TRB diversity resembled that of CNI/methotrexate controls.

Germline CDR1 and CDR2: SGDLS and YYNGEE. This CDR3 contains 12 residues. The J segment lost 13 bases and the V segment lost 0 bases, leaving 7 bases of the junction unmatched. The chain carries TRBV9 and TRBJ2-7; 7 nucleotides agree with TRBD1. Sequenced here: CD4+ T cells sorted from blood, sampled 1,300 to 1,500 days after allogeneic stem cell transplant with posttransplant cyclophosphamide. This TCR derives from a female patient between 50 and 59 years old who received an allogeneic stem cell transplant from a related donor, was CMV-positive, and had no GVHD. Some T cells may trace back to the graft donor. The CDR3 loop is CASSVVEGALYF. DNA of the CDR3: TGTGCCAGCAGCGTAGTTGAGGGGGCCCTTTACTTC.